The sequence of this T cell receptor beta chain was determined in a study of T cells after posttransplantation cyclophosphamide (TCRdb year 2016). Background on the whole study: Using TRB sequencing, the study followed how the T cell repertoire rebuilt after myeloablative bone marrow transplantation with posttransplantation cyclophosphamide given as GVHD prophylaxis. Antigen receptor sequencing was done on samples from around 32 PTCy-treated patients and from more than 15 related bone marrow donors of those patients. Blood from all 35 or so PTCy patients who had 1-year posttransplant specimens underwent TRB sequencing. Up to 3 additional blood samples from 2 to 5.2 years after transplant were also TRB-sequenced in 3 patients, as was pretransplant blood from 4 patients. Public TRB sequences were searched against a database of over 3,000 sequences associated with responses to pathogens, tumor antigens, self-antigens and alloantigens. Because TRA and TRB clonality were tightly correlated in 9 samples, subsequent TCR analyses were focused on TRB only.

CDR1 SEHNR and CDR2 FQNEAQ were looked up in the germline V gene (reference sequence). Including cysteine and phenylalanine, the CDR3 has 13 amino acids. CDR3 DNA is the only sequence kept; it has 39 bases, read in frame from the first base. V loses 7 bases, J loses 3 bases, and the germline ends lie 12 bases apart. Overall study outcomes, separate from this receptor: Across fewer than 55 patients, TRB clonality was highly associated with recipient CMV seropositivity and CMV reactivation, and PTCy diversity was similar to diversity in CNI/methotrexate controls. Donor-recipient similarity was low at 1-2 months but rose over the first year, and later blood repertoires were often dominated by donor CD8+ memory clones. The TRB repertoires of T cells infiltrating skin or the GI tract showed only limited overlap with the TRB repertoires found in blood.

Genomic DNA was used for TRB sequencing, which was performed with the immunoSEQ assay at survey resolution or with the hsTCRB kit. The authors processed their data as follows. The immunoSEQ software was used for initial read processing, and the LymphoSeq R package was used for repertoire analyses. Clonality was computed as 1 minus normalized Shannon entropy; Gini coefficient was also calculated for each TRB dataset. To infer phenotypes in unsorted samples, TRB sequences from sorted subsets of the recipient or donor were mapped onto the unsorted samples of the same recipient. The table was pulled from immuneACCESS by TCRdb, which kept in-frame rearrangements only. Such tables lose some clones; where checked, under half of the loss comes from unresolved V genes, and the rest has no known cause. V, J and clone size were drawn from that table, and D and trimming were deduced from the DNA. This sample contains roughly 45,000 clones, none of which is a singleton. 2% to 2.5% of the sample rests with the top ten.

Peripheral blood samples were provided by related bone marrow donors on the day of marrow donation. Peripheral blood and bone marrow mononuclear cells were isolated by Ficoll-Hypaque density centrifugation and were cryopreserved. This clone was recorded at least ten times. It has no known antigen specificity. Base qualities are not provided; no much larger clone lies one nucleotide away. The rearrangement joined TRBV7-9 to TRBJ1-1, with no reliable assignment of the D segment. The sequenced sample was PBMCs. The clonotype originates from a man in his forties in good health, CMV-negative, and a related stem cell transplant donor. In nucleotides, the sequence is TGTGCCAGCATCCCAAGACTAGACACTGAAGCTTTCTTT. Translated, this is CASIPRLDTEAFF.